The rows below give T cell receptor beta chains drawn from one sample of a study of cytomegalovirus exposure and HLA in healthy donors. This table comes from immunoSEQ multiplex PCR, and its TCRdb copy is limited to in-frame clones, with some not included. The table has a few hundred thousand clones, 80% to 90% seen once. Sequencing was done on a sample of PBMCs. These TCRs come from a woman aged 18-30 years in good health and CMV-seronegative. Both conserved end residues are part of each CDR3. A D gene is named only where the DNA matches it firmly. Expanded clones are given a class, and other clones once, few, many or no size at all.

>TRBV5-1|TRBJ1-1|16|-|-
TGCGCCAGCAGCTTGGGGAAGTCCCAGGTGAACACTGAAGCTTTCTTT
CASSLGKSQVNTEAFF
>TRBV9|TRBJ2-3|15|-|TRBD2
TGTGCCAGCAGCCCCCTAGCGGGAGCCACAGATACGCAGTATTTT
CASSPLAGATDTQYF
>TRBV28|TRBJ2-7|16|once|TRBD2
TGTGCCAGCAGTAATGATAGCGGGAGCGTACCCTACGAGCAGTACTTC
CASSNDSGSVPYEQYF
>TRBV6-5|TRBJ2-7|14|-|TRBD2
TGTGCCAGCAGTCCTCTAGCGGGGACCTACGAGCAGTACTTC
CASSPLAGTYEQYF
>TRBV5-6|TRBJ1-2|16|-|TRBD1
TGTGCCAGCAGCCGTCGGCCAGAGGCAGGGGGCTATGGCTACACCTTC
CASSRRPEAGGYGYTF
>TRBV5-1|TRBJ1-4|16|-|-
TGCGCCAGCAGCTTGGGTCCGGGACGGGGGAATGAAAAACTGTTTTTT
CASSLGPGRGNEKLFF
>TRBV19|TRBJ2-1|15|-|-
TGTGCCAGTAGGAGGCCTAGCGACGCTTACAATGAGCAGTTCTTC
CASRRPSDAYNEQFF
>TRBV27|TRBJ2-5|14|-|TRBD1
TGTGCCAGCAGCCCGGGACAGGGGAGAGAGACCCAGTACTTC
CASSPGQGRETQYF
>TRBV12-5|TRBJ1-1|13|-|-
TGTGCTAGTGGTTCTCGTGTGAACACTGAAGCTTTCTTT
CASGSRVNTEAFF
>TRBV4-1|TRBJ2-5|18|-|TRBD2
TGCGCCAGCAGCCAAGGAGGGAGGGAAGCGGGAGTGGGAGAGACCCAGTACTTC
CASSQGGREAGVGETQYF
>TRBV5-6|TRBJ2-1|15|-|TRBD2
TGTGCCAGCAGTCCAGCGGGAGGAATGTCGGATGAGCAGTTCTTC
CASSPAGGMSDEQFF
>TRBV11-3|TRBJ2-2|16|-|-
TGTGCCAGCAGCCGCCGGGGGGCCATGAACACCGGGGAGCTGTTTTTT
CASSRRGAMNTGELFF
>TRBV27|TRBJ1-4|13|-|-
TGTGCCAGCAGTTTGAGTTTAAATGAAAAACTGTTTTTT
CASSLSLNEKLFF
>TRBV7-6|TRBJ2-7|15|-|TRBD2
TGTGCCAGCAGCCGAAGCGGGACGGAGGCCTACGAGCAGTACTTC
CASSRSGTEAYEQYF
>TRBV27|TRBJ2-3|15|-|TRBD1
TGTGCCAGCAGCGTGGGACAGGGGGTGGCAGATACGCAGTATTTT
CASSVGQGVADTQYF
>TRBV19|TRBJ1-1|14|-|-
TGTGCCAGTAGTATAGGACTGCCGAACACTGAAGCTTTCTTT
CASSIGLPNTEAFF
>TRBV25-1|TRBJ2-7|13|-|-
TGTGCCAGCAGTGAGGCGGGGCTCTACGAGCAGTACTTC
CASSEAGLYEQYF